The 17 T cell receptor beta chains listed next were all sequenced from one sample in a study of cytomegalovirus exposure and HLA in healthy donors. Primers included in the PCR were 60 Vbeta and 13 Jbeta primers. The protocol was immunoSEQ multiplex PCR, while the TCRdb copy is restricted to in-frame clones and leaves out a portion. The sample contains roughly 120,000 clones, 76% of which appear only once. The sequencing input was PBMCs. The receptors stem from a man between 50 and 59 years old in good health and CMV-seronegative.

The chain carries TRBV6-1 and TRBJ2-1; D gene ambiguous. Trimming left V 2 bases short and J 12 bases short, with 14 bases between. CDR1 and CDR2 (germline): MNHNS, SASEGT. The CDR3 loop spans 13 amino acids. CDR3 in DNA: TGTGCCAGCAGTGAAATAACAGCCTACGGGCAGTTCTTC. Its translation: CASSEITAYGQFF.

On this clone: The junction departs from germline at one end; a sequencing error may be responsible. The chain combines TRBV6-1 with TRBJ1-1; 10 positions agree with TRBD1. Looked up from germline, CDR1 is MNHNS and CDR2 is SASEGT. This CDR3 region has 11 residues. In DNA, the CDR3 is TGTGCCAGCAGTGAGACAGGGGGCCCGCAGTTT. Protein sequence: CASSETGGPQF.

In the case of this clone: Relative to the germline gene, one junction end is altered; a read error may explain this. This rearrangement joins TRBV7-9 to TRBJ2-1; D not resolved. The V gene's germline CDR1 is SEHNR and CDR2 FQNEAQ (reference sequence). The CDR3 has 13 residues. The CDR3 is CSSSAQAWNEQFF. Written as DNA, the CDR3 is TGTTCCAGCTCGGCCCAGGCGTGGAATGAGCAGTTCTTC. Complete variable domain (other parts from reference TRBV7-9 and TRBJ2-1): DTGVSQNPRHKITKRGQNVTFRCDPISEHNRLYWYRQTLGQGPEFLTYFQNEAQLEKSRLLSDRFSAERPKGSFSTLEIQRTEQGDSAMYLCSSSAQAWNEQFFGPGTRLTVL.

The chain links TRBV7-3 to TRBJ2-3; tentative D call: TRBD2 (7 bases). Germline lookup yields CDR1 SGHTA and CDR2 FQGTGA. CDR3 length: 15 residues. V lost 5 bases and J 2 bases, leaving 14 bases between the germline ends. Here the CDR3 DNA reads TGTGCCAGCAGCCCTCGGGGGGCCAACACAGATACGCAGTATTTT. This codes for CASSPRGANTDTQYF.

This clone was seen a single time. The chain uses TRBV19 and TRBJ2-3; D might be TRBD2 (6 bases). The V gene lost 5 bases and the J gene lost 6 bases, with 18 bases spanning the gap. The CDR3 runs 15 residues. Germline V gene data show CDR1 as LNHDA and CDR2 as SQIVND (reference sequence). The CDR3 spells CASSPLWRDGDTQYF. The DNA for the CDR3 is TGTGCCAGTAGTCCGCTCTGGAGGGACGGGGATACGCAGTATTTT.

This chain joins TRBV29-1 and TRBJ1-4; D unclear. The CDR3 is made up of 13 amino acids. Germline V gene lookup returns CDR1 SQVTM and CDR2 ANQGSEA. Trimming left V 6 bases short and J 2 bases short, with 10 bases between. The CDR3 nucleotides read TGCAGCGTAGCGGTTGCGACTAATGAAAAACTGTTTTTT. Its translation is CSVAVATNEKLFF. The variable domain in full, with the rest retrieved from reference TRBV29-1 and TRBJ1-4, is SAVISQKPSRDICQRGTSLTIQCQVDSQVTMMFWYRQQPGQSLTLIATANQGSEATYESGFVIDKFPISRPNLTFSTLTVSNMSPEDSSIYLCSVAVATNEKLFFGSGTQLSVL.

The chain couples TRBV19 to TRBJ1-3; D remains ambiguous. Germline values: CDR1 LNHDA, CDR2 SQIVND (reference sequence). The CDR3 loop spans 16 amino acids. V gave up 3 bases and J gave up 1 base, with 13 bases separating them. CDR3 nucleotides: TGTGCCAGTAGTATCAGAGCGGAGGGATCTGGAAACACCATATATTTT. Amino acid sequence: CASSIRAEGSGNTIYF.

The V call is TRBV15, the J call TRBJ1-4; a weak D match, TRBD1 (5 bases). V dropped 0 bases and J dropped 0 bases, with 8 bases sitting between them. The CDR3 length is 16 residues. Germline V gives CDR1 LNHNV, CDR2 YYDKDF (reference sequence). The CDR3 region is CATSRDKTATNEKLFF. The CDR3 DNA reads TGTGCCACCAGCAGAGATAAGACAGCAACTAATGAAAAACTGTTTTTT.

The J gene is TRBJ1-4, the V gene TRBV9, with 11 positions matching TRBD1. Germline V gene data show CDR1 as SGDLS and CDR2 as YYNGEE. The CDR3 runs 14 residues. The V segment lost 3 bases and the J segment 8 bases; nucleotides outside the gene matches: 3. The CDR3 DNA reads as TGTGCCAGCAGCGCCGGGACAGGGGGGGAAAAACTGTTTTTT. It codes for CASSAGTGGEKLFF.

V is TRBV28 and J is TRBJ2-7; 10 bases match TRBD2. The CDR3 is 15 amino acids. Trimming cost V 4 bases and J 2 bases; bases outside gene matches: 5. The V gene's germline CDR1 is MDHEN and CDR2 SYDVKM. The CDR3 here is CASSSSAGGTYEQYV. The CDR3 nucleotides are TGTGCCAGCAGTTCCTCAGCGGGGGGGACCTACGAGCAGTACGTC.

The V gene is TRBV15, the J gene TRBJ1-2, with D uncertain. CDR1 is LNHNV and CDR2 is YYDKDF in the germline V gene (reference sequence). V was shortened by 4 bases and J by 4 bases, with 10 bases between the two germline ends. The CDR3 is 13 amino acids. CDR3 loop: CATSNFNIYGYTF. CDR3 coding DNA: TGTGCCACCAGCAATTTTAACATCTATGGCTACACCTTC.

This sequence joins TRBV21-1 and TRBJ1-3; whether TRBD1, the table's D call, matches the DNA was not checked. TRBV21-1 corresponds to a pseudogene. This CDR3 is built from 14 residues. CDR3 DNA sequence: TGTGCCAGCAGCCGAACAGGTGTTGGAAACACCATATATTTT. Its translation: CASSRTGVGNTIYF.

The rearrangement uses TRBV15 and TRBJ2-1; 8 bases align to TRBD2. Germline V CDR1 and CDR2: LNHNV, YYDKDF (reference sequence). J was trimmed by 6 bases and V by 2 bases; bases with no gene match: 12. There are 17 residues in the CDR3. The DNA of the CDR3 is TGTGCCACCAGCAGATTCCCCGGGGCGGGGGGAGGCAATGAGCAGTTCTTC. Protein sequence: CATSRFPGAGGGNEQFF.

The CDR3 region is CASSQGQYDEAFF. The CDR3, as DNA: TGTGCCAGCAGCCAAGGACAGTACGATGAAGCTTTCTTT. The J gene is TRBJ1-1, the V gene TRBV7-2; tentatively, D is TRBD1 (6 bases). Germline CDR1 SGHTA, CDR2 FQGNSA. This CDR3 comprises 13 residues. V lost 5 bases, J lost 7 bases, and 14 bases lay in between.

V gene TRBV9 combines with J gene TRBJ1-4, with a tentative D call TRBD1 (6 bases). Trimming stripped 3 bases from V and 11 bases from J, with 11 bases between. This CDR3 is 12 amino acids long. From germline, CDR1 is SGDLS and CDR2 YYNGEE. CDR3 in amino acids: CASSAPGDKLFF. For the CDR3, the DNA is TGTGCCAGCAGCGCTCCAGGGGACAAACTGTTTTTT.

This clone was counted only a few times. The J gene is TRBJ1-2, the V gene TRBV5-1, with D maybe TRBD1 (5 bases). This CDR3 contains 18 residues. The V end lost 4 bases, the J end lost 2 bases, and 24 bases lay between the germline ends. CDR1 and CDR2 from the germline V gene are SGHRS and YFSETQ. CDR3 protein: CASSPRGGGASENYGYTF. CDR3 nucleotide sequence: TGCGCCAGCAGCCCGCGGGGGGGTGGGGCCTCCGAAAACTATGGCTACACCTTC.

The chain combines TRBV9 with TRBJ2-7; weak D call: TRBD1 (6 bases). The CDR3 spans 15 residues. Germline CDR1 SGDLS, CDR2 YYNGEE. Trimming cost V 0 bases and J 2 bases, with 12 bases left between them. As DNA, the CDR3 is TGTGCCAGCAGCGTAGAATCCGAGGGGGCCTACGAGCAGTACTTC. It specifies CASSVESEGAYEQYF.